This T cell receptor beta chain came from a study of regulatory T cells in long-lasting Graves disease. This sample's time point: persistent/refractory GD, antithyroid drugs over 5 years with positive TRAb. Making the TCR library involved RNA that had been extracted from PBMCs. Trimming took 3 bases from V and 9 from J, leaving 17 bases between them. The CDR3 extends over 15 amino acids. Construction of the TCR beta libraries employed iRepertoire HTBI primers in conjunction with Arm-PCR of CDR3 regions. Each CDR3 protein is one row after TCRdb ran MiXCR on the multiplex PCR reads. Among approximately 500,000 distinct CDR3 sequences listed, under 25% were seen once.

This material consisted of peripheral blood mononuclear cells (PBMCs), taken when the disease was refractory, from a patient treated with antithyroid drugs. The origin of this receptor is a female donor with Graves disease. The V and J genes are TRBV12-3 or TRBV12-4 and TRBJ2-2; tentatively, D is TRBD1 (5 bases). The chain's CDR3 is CASSFIAGPHRELFF. CDR3 DNA: TGTGCCAGCAGTTTTATCGCAGGGCCACACCGGGAGCTGTTTTTT.